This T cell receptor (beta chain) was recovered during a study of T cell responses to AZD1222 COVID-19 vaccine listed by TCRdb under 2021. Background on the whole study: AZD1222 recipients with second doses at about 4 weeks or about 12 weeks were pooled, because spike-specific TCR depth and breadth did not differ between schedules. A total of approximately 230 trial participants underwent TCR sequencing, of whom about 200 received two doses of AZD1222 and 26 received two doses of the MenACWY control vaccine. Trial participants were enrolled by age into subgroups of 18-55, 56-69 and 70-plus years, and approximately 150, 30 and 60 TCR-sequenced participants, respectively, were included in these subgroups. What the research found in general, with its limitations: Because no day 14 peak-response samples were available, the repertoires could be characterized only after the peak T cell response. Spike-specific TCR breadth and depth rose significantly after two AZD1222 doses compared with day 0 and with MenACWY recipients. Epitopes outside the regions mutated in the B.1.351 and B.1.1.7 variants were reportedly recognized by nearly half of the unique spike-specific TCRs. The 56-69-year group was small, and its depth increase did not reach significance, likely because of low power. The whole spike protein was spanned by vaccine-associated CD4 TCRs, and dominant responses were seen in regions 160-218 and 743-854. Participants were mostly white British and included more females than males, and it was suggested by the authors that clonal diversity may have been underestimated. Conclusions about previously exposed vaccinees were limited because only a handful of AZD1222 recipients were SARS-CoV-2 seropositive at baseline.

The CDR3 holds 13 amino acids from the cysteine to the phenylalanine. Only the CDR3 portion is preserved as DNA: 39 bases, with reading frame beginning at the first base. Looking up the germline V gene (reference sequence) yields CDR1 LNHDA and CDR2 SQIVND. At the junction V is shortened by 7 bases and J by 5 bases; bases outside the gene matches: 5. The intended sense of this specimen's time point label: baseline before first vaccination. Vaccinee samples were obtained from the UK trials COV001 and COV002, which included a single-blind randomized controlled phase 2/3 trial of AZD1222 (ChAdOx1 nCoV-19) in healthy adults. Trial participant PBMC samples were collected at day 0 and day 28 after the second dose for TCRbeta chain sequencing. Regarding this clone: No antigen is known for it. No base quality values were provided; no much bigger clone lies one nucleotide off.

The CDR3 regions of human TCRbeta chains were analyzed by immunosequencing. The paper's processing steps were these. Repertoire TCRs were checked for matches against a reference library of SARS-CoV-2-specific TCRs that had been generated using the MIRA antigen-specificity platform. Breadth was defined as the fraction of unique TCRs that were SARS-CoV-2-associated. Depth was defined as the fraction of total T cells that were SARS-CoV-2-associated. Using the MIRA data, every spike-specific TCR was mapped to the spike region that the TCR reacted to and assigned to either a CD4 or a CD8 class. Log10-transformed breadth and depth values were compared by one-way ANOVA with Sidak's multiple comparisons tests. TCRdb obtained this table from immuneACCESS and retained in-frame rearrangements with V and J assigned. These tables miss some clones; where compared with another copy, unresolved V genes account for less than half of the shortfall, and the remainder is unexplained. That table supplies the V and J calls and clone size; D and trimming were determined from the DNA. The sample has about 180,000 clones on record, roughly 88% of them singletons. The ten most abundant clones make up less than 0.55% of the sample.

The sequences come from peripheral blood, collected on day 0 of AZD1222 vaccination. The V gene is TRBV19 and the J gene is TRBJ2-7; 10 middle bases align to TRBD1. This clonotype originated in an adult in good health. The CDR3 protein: CASKGQGWNEQYF. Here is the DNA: TGTGCCAGTAAGGGACAGGGGTGGAACGAGCAGTACTTC.